Listed here are 28 T cell receptor beta chains from one sample, sequenced in a study of cytomegalovirus exposure and HLA in healthy donors. The PCR used 60 Vbeta and 13 Jbeta primers. Using immunoSEQ multiplex PCR, the repertoire was profiled, and TCRdb retains in-frame clones only, with some absent. Of some 170,000 clones in the sample, 80% to 90% were seen once. The material sequenced was PBMCs. These receptors came from a woman between 25 and 40 years old in good health and CMV-seropositive.

The gene calls are TRBV11-2 and TRBJ2-2; D not resolved. Trimming removed 5 bases from V and 7 bases from J, with 11 bases in between. The length of the CDR3 is 13 residues. CDR1 and CDR2 (germline): SGHAT, FQNNGV. The CDR3 DNA reads TGTGCCAGCAGCCCCACAGTTGGCGGGGAGCTGTTTTTT. It yields the protein CASSPTVGGELFF.

CDR3 region: CSVGTAGNTIYF. The CDR3 bases are TGCAGCGTCGGGACAGCTGGAAACACCATATATTTT. The chain is built from TRBV29-1 and TRBJ1-3; TRBD1 aligns across 7 bases. Germline V gene sequence: CDR1 SQVTM, CDR2 ANQGSEA. V dropped 6 bases and J dropped 2; count of bases not matched to a gene: 1. The CDR3 consists of 12 residues.

The V call is TRBV6-5, the J call TRBJ1-5; possible D gene TRBD1, 5 bases. Trimming stripped 4 bases from V and 3 bases from J, with 10 bases between. CDR3 length equals 14 residues. CDR1 and CDR2 from the germline V gene are MNHEY and SVGAGI. CDR3 loop: CASSSRATNQPQHF. In nucleotides, the CDR3 is TGTGCCAGCAGTTCCAGGGCCACCAATCAGCCCCAGCATTTT.

V and J are TRBV4-3 and TRBJ2-7; tentative D call: TRBD1 (5 bases). V gave up 2 bases and J gave up 4 bases, with 15 bases separating them. CDR1 is LGHNA, CDR2 YSLEER, per germline. This CDR3 spans 15 amino acids. The CDR3 protein is CASSQTGIFGYEQYF. CDR3 sequence (DNA): TGCGCCAGCAGCCAAACAGGTATATTTGGATACGAGCAGTACTTC.

The genes are TRBV28 and TRBJ2-7; 15 bases match TRBD2. CDR1 is MDHEN, CDR2 SYDVKM, per germline. The V and J ends lost 3 bases and 2 bases, in that order; junction bases with no gene match: 8. The CDR3 length is 18 residues. The CDR3 DNA is TGTGCCAGCAGTTTCCGAGGGACTAGCGGGGGGCTAACCTACGAGCAGTACTTC. This codes for CASSFRGTSGGLTYEQYF.

The chain links TRBV5-1 to TRBJ2-7; D gene uncertain. Trimming shortened V by 0 bases and J by 3 bases, and 13 bases separated the two germline ends. This CDR3 contains 15 residues. Per germline, CDR1 SGHRS and CDR2 YFSETQ. CDR3 in DNA: TGCGCCAGCAGCTTGGTTGGCTCAGCAGGCTACGAGCAGTACTTC. Its translation is CASSLVGSAGYEQYF.

The DNA for the CDR3 is TGTGCCAGCAGTTTGGCACAGGGCTACGAGCAGTACTTC. It yields the protein CASSLAQGYEQYF. The chain employs TRBV6-4 and TRBJ2-7, with D possibly matching TRBD1 (6 bases). The germline gives CDR1 MRHNA, CDR2 SNTAGT. Trimming took off 5 bases at V and 3 bases at J, with 11 bases between the two ends. This CDR3 has 13 amino acids.

CDR3 protein: CASSQRTGREQYF. The CDR3, as DNA: TGCGCCAGCAGCCAAAGGACAGGGCGTGAGCAGTACTTC. The chain uses TRBV4-3 and TRBJ2-7, with TRBD1 matching 8 bases. Germline CDR1 reads LGHNA; CDR2 reads YSLEER. With 2 bases clipped from V and 7 bases from J, the junction kept 4 bases outside the gene matches. The CDR3 spans 13 residues.

This chain connects TRBV7-2 to TRBJ1-2, with 10 positions matching TRBD1. The CDR3 sequence is 14 residues long. Germline V gene lookup returns CDR1 SGHTA and CDR2 FQGNSA. The V gene end was trimmed by 5 bases and the J gene end by 8 bases; junction bases not matched to a gene: 8. In DNA, the CDR3 is TGTGCCAGCAGCACCGACAGGGGGCTTTGGGGCTACACCTTC. Its protein is CASSTDRGLWGYTF.

This chain connects TRBV7-9 to TRBJ1-1, with 7 nucleotides matching TRBD1. CDR3 length: 18 residues. CDR1 SEHNR and CDR2 FQNEAQ come from the germline V gene (reference sequence). Unmatched junction bases numbered 11, after V lost 1 base and J lost 0 bases. CDR3 coding DNA: TGTGCCAGCAGCTTAGTAGTACGACGACAGGGAATGAACACTGAAGCTTTCTTT. It specifies CASSLVVRRQGMNTEAFF.

The chain is built from TRBV2 and TRBJ2-7; TRBD1 matches 9 bases. The CDR3 totals 16 residues. The germline V gene has CDR1 SNHLY and CDR2 FYNNEI. V gave up 5 bases and J gave up 3 bases; unmatched junction bases: 11. The CDR3, as DNA: TGTGCCAGCAGTTTTCCTAACAGGGGGCAAATCTACGAGCAGTACTTC. It yields the protein CASSFPNRGQIYEQYF.

The rearrangement links TRBV7-2 to TRBJ1-1, with D possibly matching TRBD1 (6 bases). The CDR3 spans 16 residues. Germline CDR1 and CDR2: SGHTA and FQGNSA. Trimming removed 3 bases at V and 6 bases at J, with 20 bases between. As DNA, the CDR3 is TGTGCCAGCAGCTTCCGATACGGACAGTACTTCTCTGAAGCTTTCTTT. The encoded protein is CASSFRYGQYFSEAFF.

The chain couples TRBV15 to TRBJ2-5, with a weak D call TRBD2 (5 bases). Germline CDR1 LNHNV, CDR2 YYDKDF (reference sequence). Trimming cost V 5 bases and J 4 bases, with 17 bases left between them. This CDR3 is built from 15 residues. CDR3: CATSSRTRIGETQYF. The CDR3 DNA follows: TGTGCCACCAGCTCCCGAACTAGGATAGGAGAGACCCAGTACTTC.

The chain links TRBV5-6 to TRBJ1-2; D is unresolved. Trimming shortened V by 4 bases and J by 0 bases, and 10 bases separated the two germline ends. The germline V gene encodes CDR1 SGHDT and CDR2 YYEEEE. CDR3 length: 14 amino acids. CDR3 DNA: TGTGCCAGCAGCCTTAACAGAGCTAACTATGGCTACACCTTC. Residues: CASSLNRANYGYTF.

The CDR3 loop is CASSLRPGRAYEQYF. CDR3 coding DNA: TGTGCCAGCAGTTTAAGGCCAGGGAGGGCCTACGAGCAGTACTTC. The V gene is TRBV27, the J gene TRBJ2-7; 7 bases are a match to TRBD2. Looked up from germline, CDR1 is MNHEY and CDR2 is SMNVEV (reference sequence). This CDR3 comprises 15 residues. The junction had 6 bases not matched to a gene; V was cut back by 2 bases and J by 2 bases.

The chain combines TRBV6-6 with TRBJ2-1; the match to TRBD1 covers 7 bases. V trimming: 10 bases; J trimming: 5 bases; junction bases outside the gene matches: 5. The CDR3 is 12 residues long. Germline V gene lookup returns CDR1 MNHNY and CDR2 SVGAGI (reference sequence). The CDR3 nucleotides are TGTGCCATCTGGGACAGCCACAATGAGCAGTTCTTC. Encoded protein: CAIWDSHNEQFF.

V is TRBV5-4 and J is TRBJ2-2, with D possibly being TRBD1 (5 bases). V lost 2 bases, J lost 4 bases, and 9 bases lay in between. Germline values: CDR1 SGHNT, CDR2 YYREEE (reference sequence). The CDR3 has 14 amino acids. The CDR3 nucleotides read TGTGCCAGCAGCTTCGTAGGGGCCACCGGGGAGCTGTTTTTT. Translating gives CASSFVGATGELFF. Complete variable domain (other parts from reference TRBV5-4 and TRBJ2-2): ETGVTQSPTHLIKTRGQQVTLRCSSQSGHNTVSWYQQALGQGPQFIFQYYREEENGRGNFPPRFSGLQFPNYSSELNVNALELDDSALYLCASSFVGATGELFFGEGSRLTVL.

V is TRBV7-3 and J is TRBJ2-7, with 12 bases identical to TRBD1. This CDR3 comprises 15 residues. Germline V gene data show CDR1 as SGHTA and CDR2 as FQGTGA. V lost 5 bases and J lost 4; bases outside the gene matches: 6. This CDR3 reads CASSVTGQGAYEQYF. The CDR3 region has the DNA TGTGCCAGCAGCGTCACGGGACAGGGGGCATACGAGCAGTACTTC.

The chain employs TRBV19 and TRBJ2-3; 10 positions match TRBD1. Germline loops: CDR1 LNHDA, CDR2 SQIVND (reference sequence). V gave up 3 bases and J gave up 0 bases; unmatched junction bases: 9. The CDR3 is made up of 18 amino acids. The CDR3 spells CASSMRDRGRPSTDTQYF. CDR3 nucleotide sequence: TGTGCCAGTAGTATGAGGGACAGGGGCCGCCCTAGCACAGATACGCAGTATTTT.

This clone was seen a single time. V usage is TRBV7-3 and J usage is TRBJ2-1, with 8 bases lining up with TRBD2. V trimming: 5 bases; J trimming: 2 bases; junction bases outside the gene matches: 8. The CDR3 is 16 residues long. Germline CDR1 is SGHTA and CDR2 is FQGTGA. Written as DNA, the CDR3 is TGTGCCAGCAGCCCAACTCCGGGGGGGACCTACAATGAGCAGTTCTTC. Translation gives CASSPTPGGTYNEQFF.

V gene TRBV29-1 combines with J gene TRBJ1-1; unclear D gene. This CDR3 comprises 11 residues. Trimming cost V 5 bases and J 1 base, with 5 bases left between them. The germline gives CDR1 SQVTM, CDR2 ANQGSEA. The CDR3 loop is CSVFGNTEAFF. The CDR3 DNA follows: TGCAGCGTTTTCGGGAACACTGAAGCTTTCTTT.

The genes are TRBV7-9 and TRBJ2-3, with a possible D match to TRBD1 (6 bases). Germline-derived CDR1 and CDR2 are SEHNR and FQNEAQ (reference sequence). The CDR3 extends over 17 amino acids. Trimming took off 1 base at V and 1 base at J, with 15 bases between the two ends. The chain's CDR3 is CASSLGWTASGTDTQYF. CDR3 bases: TGTGCCAGCAGCTTAGGATGGACAGCTTCTGGCACAGATACGCAGTATTTT.

Concerning this clone itself: At the DNA level, this CDR3 is encoded by other sequences in the same sample as well. The chain carries TRBV15 and TRBJ2-7; D not certain. This CDR3 is 14 amino acids long. Deletions cut 1 base from V and 2 bases from J, with 9 bases between. Germline lookup yields CDR1 LNHNV and CDR2 YYDKDF (reference sequence). Here the CDR3 DNA reads TGTGCCACCAGCAGAGCAGGTGGCCCCTACGAGCAGTACTTC. It is translated as CATSRAGGPYEQYF.

The V and J genes are TRBV5-8 and TRBJ1-3, with a possible D match to TRBD1 (5 bases). The V end lost 1 base, the J end lost 5 bases, and 16 bases lay between the germline ends. The CDR3 extends over 16 amino acids. CDR1 SGHTS and CDR2 YDEGEE come from the germline V gene. The DNA for the CDR3 is TGTGCCAGCAGCTTGCGTGCAGGGATGAAGAGAAACACCATATATTTT. Its protein product is CASSLRAGMKRNTIYF.

The V and J genes are TRBV4-2 and TRBJ2-7; 8 bases are shared with TRBD1. Trimming at V came to 3 bases and at J to 1 base, leaving 8 bases not matched to a gene. The germline V gene encodes CDR1 LGHNA and CDR2 YNFKEQ. This CDR3 is 16 amino acids long. The CDR3 DNA follows: TGTGCCAGCAGCCACTCTACCGGGACAGGATCCTACGAGCAGTACTTC. It encodes CASSHSTGTGSYEQYF.

The gene calls are TRBV18 and TRBJ1-5; D perhaps matches TRBD1 (5 bases). Trimming removed 1 base at V and 1 base at J, with 8 bases between. CDR1 is KGHSH and CDR2 is LQKENI in the germline V gene. CDR3 size: 15 residues. Here the CDR3 DNA reads TGTGCCAGCTCACCACAGGGGTCCAGCAATCAGCCCCAGCATTTT. This codes for CASSPQGSSNQPQHF.

The chain carries TRBV29-1 and TRBJ1-4; D ambiguous. CDR1 is SQVTM, CDR2 ANQGSEA, per germline. This CDR3 is 12 amino acids long. V was shortened by 7 bases and J by 8 bases, with 14 bases between the two germline ends. Written as DNA, the CDR3 is TGCAGCGCCTTAGTCACGGGAGAAAAACTGTTTTTT. The encoded protein is CSALVTGEKLFF.

V and J are TRBV9 and TRBJ1-2, with D hard to call. Germline CDR1 SGDLS, CDR2 YYNGEE. Trimming shortened V by 0 bases and J by 6 bases, and 12 bases separated the two germline ends. The CDR3 is made up of 14 amino acids. The CDR3 spells CASSVGSRDHGYTF. For the CDR3, the DNA is TGTGCCAGCAGCGTAGGTTCTCGAGATCATGGCTACACCTTC.